These 24 T cell receptor beta chains were sequenced from one sample in a study of metastatic and nonmetastatic thyroid tumors. Treatment of any kind had been given to no patient before thyroid surgery. TCRdb re-called the PCR reads through MiXCR. Of approximately 24,000 clones in the sample, roughly 23% were seen once. Sequencing used blood. These receptors all come from a male donor with papillary thyroid cancer or a benign thyroid nodule (not recorded which). Some clones in this sample may be carry-over from other donors' samples.

This clone was observed at least ten times. This chain joins TRBV6-1 and TRBJ1-5, with D uncertain. Per the germline V gene, CDR1 is MNHNS and CDR2 is SASEGT. Trimming left V 5 bases short and J 4 bases short, with 12 bases between. The CDR3 is 14 residues long. CDR3 protein: CASSPVTPNQPQHF. The CDR3 region has the DNA TGTGCCAGCAGTCCAGTGACACCGAATCAGCCCCAGCATTTT.

The V gene is TRBV12-3 or TRBV12-4, the J gene TRBJ1-5; a weak D match, TRBD1 (6 bases). CDR3 length: 17 residues. V was pared by 2 bases and J by 3 bases, with 17 bases between. CDR3 nucleotides: TGTGCCAGCAGTTTAAGGTCCCCAGGGGACGACAATCAGCCCCAGCATTTT. It translates to CASSLRSPGDDNQPQHF.

V gene TRBV7-2 combines with J gene TRBJ1-5, with D uncertain. The CDR3 runs 15 residues. V was shortened by 2 bases and J by 0 bases, with 8 bases between the two germline ends. Per the germline V gene, CDR1 is SGHTA and CDR2 is FQGNSA. This CDR3 reads CASSLILSSNQPQHF. CDR3 coding DNA: TGTGCCAGCAGCTTAATTCTATCTAGCAATCAGCCCCAGCATTTT.

The table lists this clone with many counts. The J gene is TRBJ1-2, the V gene TRBV27, with TRBD1 as a possible D gene (6 bases). CDR1 MNHEY and CDR2 SMNVEV come from the germline V gene (reference sequence). The CDR3 contains 14 residues. Trimming pared 0 bases from V and 8 bases from J, leaving 13 bases between. In nucleotides, the CDR3 is TGTGCCAGCAGTTTATCCTCCACAGGGCGAGGCTACACCTTC. Translating gives CASSLSSTGRGYTF.

This clone was seen only once. The V gene is TRBV5-1, the J gene TRBJ2-2; D perhaps matches TRBD2 (5 bases). The V gene's germline CDR1 is SGHRS and CDR2 YFSETQ. V lost 7 bases and J 7 bases, leaving 23 bases between the germline ends. The CDR3 has 16 amino acids. CDR3 DNA: TGCGCCAGCTCCCCTCGTCAGGAGGTCCGGAGCGGGGAGCTGTTTTTT. It encodes CASSPRQEVRSGELFF.

This clone came up many times. The V and J genes are TRBV12-3 or TRBV12-4 and TRBJ1-3; D is uncertain. Trimming pared 2 bases from V and 0 bases from J, leaving 5 bases between. This CDR3 is 14 amino acids long. CDR3 sequence: CASSLRGSGNTIYF. CDR3 coding DNA: TGTGCCAGCAGTTTACGGGGCTCTGGAAACACCATATATTTT.

The V and J genes are TRBV2 and TRBJ2-2; 10 bases map to TRBD2. The trim removed 6 bases at V and 5 bases at J, leaving 6 bases unmatched. CDR1 and CDR2 from the germline V gene are SNHLY and FYNNEI. The CDR3 spans 15 residues. Written as DNA, the CDR3 is TGTGCCAGCAGGGCTCTAGCGGGAGTAACCGGGGAGCTGTTTTTT. Translation gives CASRALAGVTGELFF.

This clone was seen repeatedly, ten times or more. V gene TRBV5-1 combines with J gene TRBJ2-7, with 9 bases aligning to TRBD2. The CDR3 extends over 14 amino acids. J lost 5 bases, V lost 2 bases, and 5 bases had no gene match. CDR1 is SGHRS, CDR2 YFSETQ, per germline. CDR3 in DNA: TGCGCCAGCAGCTTACCGGGACTAGCAGACGAGCAGTACTTC. Its protein is CASSLPGLADEQYF.

This clone showed up many times. V is TRBV2 and J is TRBJ2-3; 7 positions match TRBD1. Germline loops: CDR1 SNHLY, CDR2 FYNNEI. Unmatched junction bases numbered 4, after V lost 4 bases and J lost 0 bases. The CDR3 totals 15 residues. The CDR3 DNA follows: TGTGCCAGCAGTGGACAGGGTTACAGCACAGATACGCAGTATTTT. Translated: CASSGQGYSTDTQYF.

A few counts support this clone. V and J are TRBV28 and TRBJ2-6; the D gene could be TRBD1 or TRBD2 (7 bases each). This CDR3 has 16 amino acids. The V end lost 6 bases, the J end lost 1 base, and 13 bases lay between the germline ends. The V gene's germline CDR1 is MDHEN and CDR2 SYDVKM. CDR3 sequence reads: CASRSQGGSGANVLTF. The DNA for the CDR3 is TGTGCCAGCAGATCCCAGGGGGGGTCTGGGGCCAACGTCCTGACTTTC. Full variable domain (outside the CDR3, taken from reference TRBV28 and TRBJ2-6): DVKVTQSSRYLVKRTGEKVFLECVQDMDHENMFWYRQDPGLGLRLIYFSYDVKMKEKGDIPEGYSVSREKKERFSLILESASTNQTSMYLCASRSQGGSGANVLTFGAGSRLTVL.

On this clone: The junction differs from germline at one of its ends, possibly a read error. The V and J genes are TRBV5-5 and TRBJ1-2; D gene uncertain. The length of the CDR3 is 13 residues. Germline V gene lookup returns CDR1 SGHKS and CDR2 YYEKEE (reference sequence). CDR3 loop: CASSFDLNYGYAF. CDR3 bases: TGTGCCAGCAGCTTTGACCTAAACTATGGCTACGCCTTC.

This clone was recorded a few times. This chain connects TRBV18 to TRBJ1-1, with 10 bases that match TRBD1. Losses at the gene ends were 6 bases for V and 6 bases for J; bases not matched to a gene: 7. Germline V gives CDR1 KGHSH, CDR2 LQKENI. The CDR3 covers 14 residues. CDR3 amino acids: CASSKDRGFPEAFF. The CDR3 DNA is TGTGCCAGCTCCAAGGACAGGGGGTTCCCTGAAGCTTTCTTT.

This clone was recorded a few times. The junction shows a germline mismatch at one end, possibly a read error. Additional DNA sequences in this sample encode the identical CDR3. The rearrangement links TRBV12-3 or TRBV12-4 to TRBJ1-5; 9 positions agree with TRBD1. The length of the CDR3 is 15 residues. For the CDR3, the DNA is TGTGCCAGCAGAGTGGACAGGGGTGTAGGTCAGCCCCAGCACTTT. It specifies CASRVDRGVGQPQHF.

Concerning this clone: Compared with germline, one end of the junction differs, possibly owing to a read error. The chain combines TRBV19 with TRBJ2-3, with 7 bases aligning to TRBD2. This CDR3 has 15 amino acids. Germline CDR1 LNHDA, CDR2 SQIVND (reference sequence). CDR3 amino acids: CASSSGSGHTDTQNF. CDR3 nucleotides: TGTGCCAGTAGTAGCGGGAGTGGGCACACCGATACGCAGAATTTT.

This clone was recorded many times. The J gene is TRBJ2-7, the V gene TRBV18, with 8 bases that match TRBD1. Unmatched junction bases numbered 5, after V lost 4 bases and J lost 0 bases. This CDR3 contains 15 residues. CDR1 is KGHSH and CDR2 is LQKENI in the germline V gene. CDR3 loop: CASSRTGGSSYEQYF. In DNA form, the CDR3 reads TGTGCCAGCTCACGCACAGGGGGAAGCTCCTACGAGCAGTACTTC.

The chain has TRBV11-2 and TRBJ1-1; TRBD1 is a possible D gene (5 bases). The CDR3 runs to 15 residues. V lost 4 bases to trimming and J lost 7 bases, with 19 bases between them. CDR1 is SGHAT and CDR2 is FQNNGV in the germline V gene. In nucleotides, the CDR3 is TGTGCCAGCAGCTCGACAGACGCAGCCTGGGATGAAGCTTTCTTT. Its protein product is CASSSTDAAWDEAFF.

There are a few counts of this clone. The rearrangement uses TRBV6-1 and TRBJ1-2; possible D gene TRBD1, 5 bases. Trimming cost V 6 bases and J 8 bases, with 13 bases left between them. The CDR3 runs 12 residues. Germline CDR1 MNHNS, CDR2 SASEGT. CDR3 protein: CASRQPGKGYTF. The CDR3, as DNA: TGTGCCAGCAGGCAGCCAGGGAAAGGCTACACCTTC.

The sample holds many counts of this clone. The CDR3 DNA reads TGTGCCAGCTCGGGGAACCCAGGGGGGCCCCAGCATTTT. It translates to CASSGNPGGPQHF. This chain uses TRBV6-4 with TRBJ1-5, with 7 positions matching TRBD1. V lost 8 bases, J lost 9 bases, and 10 bases stayed unmatched. The CDR3 contains 13 residues. In germline, CDR1 is MRHNA, CDR2 SNTAGT.

This clone was recorded a few times. The rearrangement uses TRBV29-1 and TRBJ2-3; D not resolved. Trimming pared 8 bases from V and 4 bases from J, leaving 13 bases between. Germline V gene data show CDR1 as SQVTM and CDR2 as ANQGSEA. The CDR3 is 12 residues long. Written as DNA, the CDR3 is TGCAGCTTCAGCTCGACTGCAGATACGCAGTATTTT. Residues: CSFSSTADTQYF.

As concerns this clone: With a much larger clone just one base away, this may be a read error. The chain is built from TRBV2 and TRBJ2-5; TRBD2 aligns across 7 bases. Germline values: CDR1 SNHLY, CDR2 FYNNEI. CDR3 length equals 12 residues. V was clipped by 11 bases and J by 3 bases; unmatched bases: 6. CDR3 sequence: CAGAGLEETQYF. The CDR3 DNA sequence: TGTGCCGGAGCGGGATTGGAAGAGACCCAGTACTTC.

In this sample, this clone turned up a few times. At one boundary the junction diverges from the germline segment, which might be a read error. CDR3 sequence: CASKDTTSGNTIYF. The CDR3 DNA follows: TGTGCCAGCAAGGACACGACCTCTGGGAACACCATATATTTT. The chain employs TRBV2 and TRBJ1-3; TRBD1 might be the D (5 bases). The CDR3 runs 14 residues. Germline CDR1 SNHLY, CDR2 FYNNEI.

Comment on this clone: The same CDR3 is also encoded by other DNA sequences in this sample. This chain uses TRBV9 with TRBJ2-1; D is undetermined. The CDR3 is 15 amino acids. V was trimmed by 3 bases and J by 8 bases, leaving 18 bases between them. Per the germline V gene, CDR1 is SGDLS and CDR2 is YYNGEE. CDR3 DNA: TGTGCCAGCAGCGCCTCAGTAGGCCGTCGGGATGAGCAGTTCTTC. It yields the protein CASSASVGRRDEQFF.

The chain couples TRBV10-3 to TRBJ1-5; D perhaps matches TRBD1 (5 bases). The CDR3 contains 15 residues. The germline CDR1 and CDR2 sequences are ENHRY and SYGVKD. V was cut by 0 bases and J by 2 bases, with 8 bases left in between. The CDR3 bases are TGTGCCATCAGTGAGTCGTCCAGGGGCAATCAGCCCCAGCATTTT. Translation: CAISESSRGNQPQHF.

This clone was seen repeatedly, ten times or more. This sequence joins TRBV5-1 and TRBJ1-1, with a weak D call TRBD1 (5 bases). V gave up 0 bases and J gave up 0 bases, with 9 bases separating them. This CDR3 contains 15 residues. Looked up from germline, CDR1 is SGHRS and CDR2 is YFSETQ. The CDR3 DNA reads TGCGCCAGCAGCTTGGGGGGACGGATGAACACTGAAGCTTTCTTT. Translation gives CASSLGGRMNTEAFF.